The 23 T cell receptor beta chains in this list originate from one sample, sequenced in a study of blood T cell repertoires in COVID-19. Profiled with immunoSEQ multiplex PCR; TCRdb holds only in-frame clones, not every one. The sample gives fewer than 350,000 clones, about 91% of which show up once; 1.5% to 2% is in the top ten. Input material: peripheral blood. All receptors derive from a woman aged 25 to 39 with COVID-19, enrolled during active disease.

J is TRBJ2-1 and V is TRBV7-3; the match to TRBD2 covers 8 bases. CDR1 SGHTA and CDR2 FQGTGA come from the germline V gene. V lost 5 bases, J lost 2 bases, and 5 bases stayed unmatched. The CDR3 loop spans 15 amino acids. Here the CDR3 DNA reads TGTGCCAGCAGCGAGGGGACTAGTACCTACAATGAGCAGTTCTTC. Translated: CASSEGTSTYNEQFF.

The chain combines TRBV2 with TRBJ2-3, with TRBD1 matching over 7 bases. This CDR3 comprises 12 residues. Germline loops: CDR1 SNHLY, CDR2 FYNNEI. V shed 11 bases and J 6 bases; nucleotides not matched to a gene: 8. The CDR3 nucleotides are TGTGCCCGCCAGTCACAGGGGGATACGCAGTATTTT. Translated: CARQSQGDTQYF.

The chain employs TRBV6-5 and TRBJ1-1, with D hard to call. V was shortened by 7 bases and J by 3 bases, with 15 bases between the two germline ends. In germline, CDR1 is MNHEY, CDR2 SVGAGI. CDR3 length: 14 residues. The DNA for the CDR3 is TGTGCCAGCACCGAAAGCGGGGAGCACACTGAAGCTTTCTTT. It translates to CASTESGEHTEAFF.

The V gene is TRBV5-6, the J gene TRBJ2-7; 8 bases line up with TRBD1. With 4 bases clipped from V and 3 bases from J, the junction kept 6 bases outside the gene matches. The CDR3 loop spans 14 amino acids. The germline V gene has CDR1 SGHDT and CDR2 YYEEEE. CDR3 DNA: TGTGCCAGCAGCCCCGGGACAGGAAGCTACGAGCAGTACTTC. Residues: CASSPGTGSYEQYF.

The chain is built from TRBV29-1 and TRBJ1-2; perhaps TRBD1 as D (5 bases). Trimming took off 1 base at V and 6 bases at J, with 12 bases between the two ends. CDR1 SQVTM and CDR2 ANQGSEA come from the germline V gene. This CDR3 comprises 13 residues. CDR3 in DNA: TGCAGCGTTGAAGTGCCCGGGGGAAATGGCTACACCTTC. Translated, it gives CSVEVPGGNGYTF.

The chain recombines TRBV7-9 with TRBJ2-3, with TRBD2 identical over 11 bases. The CDR3 covers 17 residues. Per the germline V gene, CDR1 is SEHNR and CDR2 is FQNEAQ (reference sequence). The ends lost 5 bases at V and 2 bases at J; junction bases unmatched: 9. The DNA of the CDR3 is TGTGCCAGCAGCCGCCGACTTAGCGGGGGGGCCACAGATACGCAGTATTTT. Translation gives CASSRRLSGGATDTQYF.

This sequence joins TRBV5-1 and TRBJ2-3; 10 nucleotides line up with TRBD2. J was trimmed by 1 base and V by 0 bases; bases with no gene match: 2. Germline V lookup: CDR1 SGHRS, CDR2 YFSETQ. The CDR3 contains 16 residues. CDR3 nucleotides: TGCGCCAGCAGCTTGGGCACTAGCGGGGGCACAGATACGCAGTATTTT. Translation: CASSLGTSGGTDTQYF.

This clone has a single count. The V gene is TRBV7-6, the J gene TRBJ2-5; no reliable D call. Germline CDR1 and CDR2: SGHVS and FNYEAQ. Trimming cost V 8 bases and J 2 bases, with 12 bases left between them. The CDR3 spans 13 residues. This CDR3 reads CASSRTVQETQYF. Written as DNA, the CDR3 is TGTGCCAGCTCCCGAACAGTACAAGAGACCCAGTACTTC.

The V call is TRBV18, the J call TRBJ1-5, with D unclear. The germline V gene has CDR1 KGHSH and CDR2 LQKENI. The length of the CDR3 is 15 residues. V gave up 3 bases and J gave up 0 bases, with 9 bases separating them. CDR3 amino acids: CASSPGRDSNQPQHF. The CDR3 DNA sequence: TGTGCCAGCTCACCCGGACGGGATAGCAATCAGCCCCAGCATTTT.

The chain couples TRBV10-3 to TRBJ2-5, with 9 positions matching TRBD1. Trimming cost V 4 bases and J 4 bases; bases outside gene matches: 4. The length of the CDR3 is 14 residues. Germline V gene lookup returns CDR1 ENHRY and CDR2 SYGVKD. The DNA for the CDR3 is TGTGCCATCAGTGTCACAGGGGGCAGAGAGACCCAGTACTTC. This sequence encodes CAISVTGGRETQYF.

The V gene is TRBV13, the J gene TRBJ2-1; tentative D call: TRBD1 (6 bases). The CDR3 totals 15 residues. The V and J ends lost 3 bases and 4 bases respectively, with 13 bases between them. CDR1 is PRHDT and CDR2 is FYEKMQ in the germline V gene (reference sequence). The CDR3 region has the DNA TGTGCCAGCAGCTTCGGGACAAACAATTACAATGAGCAGTTCTTC. This gives the protein CASSFGTNNYNEQFF.

The V call is TRBV14, the J call TRBJ1-1; perhaps TRBD1 as D (5 bases). V shed 5 bases and J shed 10 bases, with 26 bases lying between them. CDR3 length equals 16 residues. Germline CDR1 reads SGHDN; CDR2 reads FVKESK. CDR3 amino acids: CASSTFPRTRNTPAFF. The CDR3 DNA reads as TGTGCCAGCAGCACCTTCCCGAGGACACGAAACACCCCAGCTTTCTTT.

The chain joins TRBV21-1 to TRBJ1-4. TRBV21-1 is a pseudogene segment. This CDR3 is built from 17 residues. This CDR3 is CASSKDLSAPINEKLFF. The CDR3 nucleotides read TGTGCCAGCAGCAAAGACTTAAGTGCACCGATTAATGAAAAACTGTTTTTT.

V is TRBV5-1 and J is TRBJ1-2; D gene uncertain. V was cut by 7 bases and J by 6 bases, with 16 bases left in between. This CDR3 has 13 amino acids. Germline CDR1 SGHRS, CDR2 YFSETQ. CDR3 coding DNA: TGCGCCAGCGGTACCGGAGGCACGGATGGCTACACCTTC. Protein: CASGTGGTDGYTF.

The chain couples TRBV6-1 to TRBJ1-2, with D perhaps TRBD1 (5 bases). Germline-derived CDR1 and CDR2 are MNHNS and SASEGT. Trimming shortened V by 1 base and J by 1 base, and 13 bases separated the two germline ends. This CDR3 has 16 amino acids. The chain's CDR3 is CASSEVVGVYNYGYTF. CDR3 DNA: TGTGCCAGCAGTGAAGTTGTAGGGGTTTATAACTATGGCTACACCTTC.

The V call is TRBV27, the J call TRBJ2-3, with 9 bases that match TRBD2. Germline CDR1 is MNHEY and CDR2 is SMNVEV (reference sequence). This CDR3 is built from 15 residues. V dropped 5 bases and J dropped 6; count of bases not matched to a gene: 9. The CDR3 loop is CASSNRAGGSDTQYF. Written as DNA, the CDR3 is TGTGCCAGCAGTAACCGAGCGGGGGGATCGGATACGCAGTATTTT.

The J gene is TRBJ1-6, the V gene TRBV9; D remains unclear. Germline-derived CDR1 and CDR2 are SGDLS and YYNGEE. CDR3 length: 13 residues. V was shortened by 2 bases and J by 8 bases, with 8 bases between the two germline ends. CDR3 residues: CASSVSEDSPLHF. The CDR3 DNA reads TGTGCCAGCAGCGTTAGTGAAGATTCACCCCTCCACTTT.

V is TRBV9 and J is TRBJ2-2; TRBD2 matches 7 bases. Germline values: CDR1 SGDLS, CDR2 YYNGEE. V gave up 2 bases and J gave up 4 bases; unmatched junction bases: 8. The CDR3 contains 16 residues. CDR3: CASSVGTNRGTGELFF. As DNA, the CDR3 is TGTGCCAGCAGCGTCGGGACTAATCGAGGCACCGGGGAGCTGTTTTTT.

The CDR3 DNA reads TGTGCCAGCATCAATGGGGGGGGCGGAGCGGGTGAGCAGTTCTTC. The encoded protein is CASINGGGGAGEQFF. The chain carries TRBV28 and TRBJ2-1, with D possibly being TRBD2 (7 bases). V was clipped by 7 bases and J by 9 bases, with 22 bases between them. The CDR3 totals 15 residues. Germline assignment: CDR1 MDHEN and CDR2 SYDVKM. Using reference TRBV28 and TRBJ2-1 for the parts outside the CDR3, the full variable domain is DVKVTQSSRYLVKRTGEKVFLECVQDMDHENMFWYRQDPGLGLRLIYFSYDVKMKEKGDIPEGYSVSREKKERFSLILESASTNQTSMYLCASINGGGGAGEQFFGPGTRLTVL.

This chain links TRBV12-3 or TRBV12-4 with TRBJ2-3; TRBD2 aligns across 8 bases. This CDR3 is built from 13 residues. V shed 6 bases and J 4 bases; nucleotides not matched to a gene: 3. CDR3 protein: CASRPGRADTQYF. The CDR3 region has the DNA TGTGCCAGCAGGCCCGGGAGGGCAGATACGCAGTATTTT.

V usage is TRBV4-2 and J usage is TRBJ1-3, with 7 bases aligning to TRBD1. The CDR3 has 16 amino acids. V dropped 3 bases and J dropped 2; count of bases not matched to a gene: 7. CDR1 and CDR2 (germline): LGHNA, YNFKEQ. Here the CDR3 reads CASSHQTGAPGNTIYF. The CDR3 DNA follows: TGTGCCAGCAGCCACCAAACAGGGGCGCCTGGAAACACCATATATTTT.

The chain combines TRBV19 with TRBJ2-3, with 9 bases identical to TRBD1. In germline, CDR1 is LNHDA, CDR2 SQIVND (reference sequence). Germline trimming cut 5 bases from V and 6 bases from J; bases unmatched to any gene: 9. This CDR3 is built from 15 residues. CDR3 amino acids: CASSVTGGIFDTQYF. Here the CDR3 DNA reads TGTGCCAGTAGTGTCACAGGGGGCATATTCGATACGCAGTATTTT. The full variable domain, rest sourced from reference TRBV19 and TRBJ2-3, is DGGITQSPKYLFRKEGQNVTLSCEQNLNHDAMYWYRQDPGQGLRLIYYSQIVNDFQKGDIAEGYSVSREKKESFPLTVTSAQKNPTAFYLCASSVTGGIFDTQYFGPGTRLTVL.

The rearrangement links TRBV7-9 to TRBJ2-1; the match to TRBD1 covers 9 bases. J lost 9 bases, V lost 4 bases, and 7 bases had no gene match. CDR1 and CDR2 from the germline V gene are SEHNR and FQNEAQ (reference sequence). The CDR3 consists of 14 residues. The CDR3 sequence: CASSWDREWTEQFF. In DNA, the CDR3 is TGTGCCAGCAGCTGGGACAGGGAGTGGACTGAGCAGTTCTTC.